The 10 T cell receptor beta chains reported below all come from one sample, sequenced in a study of human T cells and chemical hapten exposure. Time point defined: patch test 2, 6 weeks after DPC sensitization. Treatment of the sample: therapeutic diphenylcyclopropenone sensitization with weekly scalp DPC. A single record per CDR3 protein comes from TCRdb applying MiXCR to the RACE reads. The data hold approximately 120,000 distinct CDR3 sequences, with roughly 9% observed a single time. The source was whole blood, collected in connection with sensitization to the hapten diphenylcyclopropenone (DPC). These TCRs come from a woman in her thirties or forties with alopecia areata. Some clones in this sample may be carry-over from other donors' samples.

This clonotype has ten or more counts. The chain combines TRBV6-2 or TRBV6-3 with TRBJ2-1; 14 nucleotides line up with TRBD2. The CDR3 runs 19 residues. The junction had 9 bases not matched to a gene; V was cut back by 4 bases and J by 1 base. Germline CDR1 reads MNHEY; CDR2 reads SVGEGT. The CDR3 protein is CASSSRTSGGRGSYNEQFF. CDR3 bases: TGTGCCAGCAGTTCCCGGACTAGCGGGGGGCGTGGGTCCTACAATGAGCAGTTCTTC.

The CDR3 is CAISDPDGANVLTF. In DNA, the CDR3 is TGTGCCATCAGTGACCCGGACGGGGCCAACGTCCTGACTTTC. The gene calls are TRBV10-3 and TRBJ2-6; D remains ambiguous. Between the trimmed V and J ends, which lost 3 bases and 4 bases, there was a span of 7 bases. This CDR3 has 14 amino acids. The germline gives CDR1 ENHRY, CDR2 SYGVKD.

This clonotype was counted many times. The genes are TRBV29-1 and TRBJ2-7; TRBD1 agrees at 10 bases. This CDR3 is built from 13 residues. V was pared by 7 bases and J by 4 bases, with 7 bases of the junction left unmatched. Germline-derived CDR1 and CDR2 are SQVTM and ANQGSEA. CDR3 sequence reads: CSGLTGGEYEQYF. CDR3 in DNA: TGCAGCGGCTTGACAGGGGGCGAGTACGAGCAGTACTTC.

In this sample, this clonotype turned up a few times. The V and J genes are TRBV6-2 or TRBV6-3 and TRBJ1-5; no reliable D call. Germline-derived CDR1 and CDR2 are MNHEY and SVGEGT. With 8 bases removed from V and 0 bases from J, the gap between germline ends came to 23 bases. The CDR3 loop spans 18 amino acids. CDR3 amino acids: CASSPDGPSQYSNQPQHF. The CDR3 nucleotides are TGTGCCAGCTCACCCGACGGCCCAAGTCAATATAGCAATCAGCCCCAGCATTTT.

This sequence joins TRBV20-1 and TRBJ2-3; D is perhaps TRBD2 (5 bases). Looked up from germline, CDR1 is DFQATT and CDR2 is SNEGSKA (reference sequence). The CDR3 runs 14 residues. Trimming pared 3 bases from V and 5 bases from J, leaving 15 bases between. CDR3 residues: CSARSGESGDTQYF. As DNA, the CDR3 is TGCAGTGCTAGGTCCGGGGAGAGTGGAGATACGCAGTATTTT.

This chain links TRBV15 with TRBJ1-1; no definite D call. V was shortened by 4 bases and J by 0 bases, with 9 bases between the two germline ends. The CDR3 length is 14 residues. Germline lookup yields CDR1 LNHNV and CDR2 YYDKDF (reference sequence). The CDR3 reads CATSTYGLNTEAFF. The CDR3 DNA sequence: TGTGCCACCAGCACGTATGGGTTGAACACTGAAGCTTTCTTT.

This clonotype was counted at least ten times. The chain uses TRBV20-1 and TRBJ1-1; D might be TRBD1 (6 bases). Trimming stripped 6 bases from V and 6 bases from J, with 23 bases between. The CDR3 has 15 amino acids. Germline V gene data show CDR1 as DFQATT and CDR2 as SNEGSKA (reference sequence). CDR3: CSADAGTIFPAEAFF. CDR3 nucleotides: TGCAGTGCGGATGCCGGGACAATTTTCCCCGCTGAAGCTTTCTTT.

This clonotype was seen ten or more times. The J gene is TRBJ2-1, the V gene TRBV11-2; 8 nucleotides match TRBD2. CDR1 SGHAT and CDR2 FQNNGV come from the germline V gene. Germline trimming cut 3 bases from V and 4 bases from J; bases unmatched to any gene: 8. This CDR3 is built from 16 residues. CDR3 sequence: CASSFVRGGGYNEQFF. DNA for the CDR3: TGTGCCAGCAGCTTCGTAAGGGGCGGGGGGTACAATGAGCAGTTCTTC.

This clonotype was seen ten or more times. The rearrangement links TRBV19 to TRBJ2-1; 9 bases match TRBD2. V shed 3 bases and J 8 bases; nucleotides not matched to a gene: 8. CDR1 is LNHDA and CDR2 is SQIVND in the germline V gene (reference sequence). The CDR3 consists of 15 residues. The CDR3 DNA is TGTGCCAGTAGTATCCTAGCGGGGTCGGTGGATGAGCAGTTCTTC. Its translation: CASSILAGSVDEQFF.

The chain links TRBV6-5 to TRBJ2-7; 7 bases agree with TRBD2. After removal of 5 bases from V and 6 bases from J, the junction contained 4 bases not matched to a gene. Germline CDR1 is MNHEY and CDR2 is SVGAGI. This CDR3 spans 12 amino acids. The CDR3 DNA sequence: TGTGCCAGCAGTAACCGCGGGGGCGAGCAGTACTTC. Protein sequence: CASSNRGGEQYF.